The clone carrying this TCR beta chain was found a few times. What it recognizes is unknown. A much bigger clone sits one base away, suggesting this may be a read error. This CDR3 spans 11 amino acids. Germline assignment: CDR1 MNHNS and CDR2 SASEGT. The ends were cut back, 7 bases at V and 2 bases at J, with 6 bases in the middle. They isolated at least 6 million PBMCs from each sample. The source of the sample is a study of blood T cells in healthy people across ages. Study-wide results and caveats: CMV status of donors was not determined, possibly confounding expanded clonotype changes. Naive CD4+ cells and diversity were both higher in long-lived donors than in aged donors.

Sample-barcoded 5' priming and a J-beta primer mix drove a second PCR of 7 to 11 cycles. There were at least 2.5 million CDR3-containing paired-end reads obtained from each sample. Each CDR3 protein gets one entry after TCRdb re-called the 5' RACE reads with MiXCR. Among around 870,000 distinct CDR3 sequences listed, 25% to 30% were seen once. Specimen: blood. This TCR was sampled from a woman of 80 years or more in good health. The chain has TRBV6-1 and TRBJ2-7; no definite D call. The CDR3 DNA reads as TGTGCCAGCAAGGCAGCCTACGAGCAGTACTTC. Protein: CASKAAYEQYF.